Given below is one TCR beta chain in context. This sample is drawn from a study of cytomegalovirus exposure and HLA in healthy donors. Study details: Assignment to the Caucasian-associated ancestry cluster applied to around 82% of the approximately 420 genotyped donors.

The CDR3 totals 14 residues. CDR1 is MNHEY, CDR2 SVGAGI, per germline. Between the trimmed V and J ends, which lost 2 bases and 8 bases, there was a span of 10 bases. This cohort consisted of healthy bone marrow donors. The primer mix had 60 Vbeta and 13 Jbeta primers. Original data processing: Unique TCR beta chains totaled roughly 79 million in a later count, with around 11 million of them shared. The data were produced by immunoSEQ multiplex PCR, yet TCRdb's version contains in-frame clones alone and is incomplete. D and trimming were read from the DNA, whereas the V and J calls and clone size are those reported in that table. The sample lists approximately 88,000 clones; 80% were seen once.

The sample consisted of PBMCs. This sequence originates from a man aged 18 to 29 in good health and CMV-seronegative. This chain joins TRBV6-5 and TRBJ1-6; weak D call: TRBD1 (5 bases). CDR3 coding DNA: TGTGCCAGCAGTTACGCGACAGAATATTCACCCCTCCACTTT. This gives the protein CASSYATEYSPLHF.